This T cell receptor (beta chain) was identified during a study of T cell repertoires in cytomegalovirus infection. On the study more broadly: As its CMV epitopes, the study selected recently identified HLA-C-restricted and well-studied HLA-B-restricted targets.

From the reads, TCRdb called clonotypes with MiXCR, one entry per CDR3 protein. This table has about 920,000 distinct CDR3 sequences, roughly a third appearing once. In this sample, this clonotype turned up many times. Antigen specificity is unknown. CDR1 and CDR2 from the germline V gene are MNHEY and SVGAGI. This CDR3 contains 13 residues. V was pared by 2 bases and J by 3 bases, with 7 bases between. This TCR was recovered from a human donor in good health (CMV status not recorded). Some clones in this sample may be carry-over from other donors' samples. Here the sequenced sample was cultured CD8+ T cells from PBMCs, taken from culture after CMV antigen stimulation. This rearrangement joins TRBV6-5 to TRBJ2-5; tentative D call: TRBD1 (5 bases). The CDR3 spells CASSYRGEETQYF. In DNA form, the CDR3 reads TGTGCCAGCAGTTACAGGGGTGAAGAGACCCAGTACTTC.